This TCR beta chain was obtained from a study of blood T cell repertoires in COVID-19. Original processing notes: The authors estimated nucleated cell counts from reference gene primer amplification. Clones were sequenced by immunoSEQ multiplex PCR, and TCRdb holds only the in-frame ones, with some missing. V and J calls and clone size follow that table, whereas D and trimming were derived from the DNA. The profile shows about 150,000 clones, around 83% of them singletons. The V and J ends lost 8 bases and 0 bases respectively, with 13 bases between them. From germline, CDR1 is LGHNA and CDR2 YNFKEQ. There are 15 residues in the CDR3. Recovered status in Cohort 3 required two negative PCRs, clearance, or symptom resolution.

The chain recombines TRBV4-2 with TRBJ2-2, with D possibly matching TRBD1 (5 bases). Sequenced input: PBMCs or T cells enriched from blood (not recorded which). This clonotype was sampled from a man aged 50 to 59 who had recovered from COVID-19. As DNA, the CDR3 is TGTGCCAGCTCAGGGCGAGGTGCGAACACCGGGGAGCTGTTTTTT. It encodes CASSGRGANTGELFF.